The present entry profiles one T cell receptor beta chain with its context. The sample is drawn from a study of blood T cell repertoires in COVID-19. Study details: Donors in the United States, Italy and Spain gave samples during acute or convalescent COVID-19.

TCRdb's table, derived via immunoSEQ multiplex PCR, lists solely in-frame clones and lacks some. Found here are 95,000 to 100,000 clones, approximately 85% of them singletons; the top ten hold less than 20%. The CDR3 runs to 16 residues. In germline, CDR1 is LGHNA, CDR2 YSLEER. V dropped 1 base and J dropped 2; count of bases not matched to a gene: 5. This sequence joins TRBV4-3 and TRBJ2-3, with 8 nucleotides matching TRBD1. The sequence came from a woman aged 80 or over with active or convalescent COVID-19. What was sequenced was peripheral blood. The CDR3: CASSQGDRKPTDTQYF. Written as DNA, the CDR3 is TGCGCCAGCAGCCAAGGGGACAGGAAACCCACAGATACGCAGTATTTT.